This T cell receptor beta chain was retrieved from a study of blood T cell repertoires in COVID-19 (dated by TCRdb to the early 2020s). About the full investigation: Collaborator samples came from the United States, Italy and Spain and covered acute and convalescent phases of COVID-19. A de-identified subject ID, COVID-19 status, age in years and sex were almost always included in the sample metadata. A freely available public database, intended as a resource for researchers studying the immune response to SARS-CoV-2, is where the repertoires were released. Where available, HLA class I and class II types were obtained from metadata supplied by the sample provider rather than from assay-based typing. The samples were drawn from two sources: the first 160 participants of the ongoing ImmuneRACE study, and 950 to 1,500 subjects contributed by 6 global collaborators. The prospective study material was composed of cDNA or gDNA derived from T cells, B-cell-depleted T cells, or PBMCs. Deeply sampled blood TCRbeta repertoires from subjects exposed to, actively infected with, or recovered from COVID-19 were included in the dataset.

TCRbeta CDR3 regions were amplified from genomic DNA by means of the immunoSEQ Assay, a bias-controlled multiplex PCR. On the study's bioinformatics: The number of nucleated cells in each sample was estimated by amplification of reference gene primers within the assay. Sequence reads were collapsed and filtered to measure the absolute abundance of every unique TCRbeta CDR3 rearrangement. Productive Simpson clonality was computed per sample as the square root of Simpson's diversity index over productive rearrangements. TCRdb stores this immuneACCESS table with in-frame sequences only. Part of the clones is absent; in the studies checked, under half of the shortfall reflects unresolved V genes, and no reason is known for the rest. The DNA was the basis for D and trimming; V, J and clone size are from that table. The sample includes under 25,000 clones, with 88% observed a single time. The ten top clones hold about 3.2% of the sample.

Each collaborating institution followed its own protocols to collect whole blood in K2EDTA tubes. Collaborator samples were shipped for TCRbeta analysis as frozen whole blood, isolated PBMCs, or DNA extracted from either sample type. Broader findings and caveats from the paper: Clinical and demographic metadata were provided uncurated, with the amount varying by source and participant.

As regards this clone: There is no known antigen for this receptor. Base qualities are not provided; no much larger clone lies one nucleotide away.

Its CDR3 holds 15 amino acids, cysteine through phenylalanine. Only CDR3 DNA remains: 45 bases, in frame from the first base. At the junction V is shortened by 1 base and J by 3 bases, with 11 bases in between. From the germline V gene, CDR1 is SGHTS and CDR2 is YDEGEE. The material sequenced was peripheral blood. The TCR originated in a human donor in a cohort sampled during active COVID-19. The rearrangement combines TRBV5-8 with TRBJ1-5, with an unclear D gene assignment. The CDR3 has the sequence CASSLFGLDNQPQHF. The DNA sequence reads TGTGCCAGCAGCTTGTTCGGTCTTGACAATCAGCCCCAGCATTTT.